What follows are 24 T cell receptor beta chains derived from one specimen sequenced in a study of blood T cells in healthy people across ages. A sample-barcoded 5' primer and a J-beta primer mix were used in a second PCR of roughly 6 to 11 cycles. TCRdb used MiXCR to reprocess the 5' RACE reads, holding one entry per CDR3 protein. The sample holds just over 800,000 distinct CDR3 sequences, approximately 59% seen once. The sample taken for sequencing was blood. These receptors originate from a man aged 30 to 39 in good health.

Details on this clonotype: A read error may explain this, as a much larger clone is one base away. This chain connects TRBV29-1 to TRBJ2-5; D gene unclear. Trimming took off 7 bases at V and 2 bases at J, with 11 bases between the two ends. Germline V gives CDR1 SQVTM, CDR2 ANQGSEA. This CDR3 region has 12 residues. The CDR3 reads CSATWDQETQYF. The CDR3 nucleotides read TGCAGCGCTACATGGGATCAAGAGACCCAGTACTTC.

Ten or more counts support this clonotype. The chain combines TRBV18 with TRBJ2-3, with D hard to call. Trimming removed 2 bases at V and 4 bases at J, with 4 bases between. CDR1 is KGHSH and CDR2 is LQKENI in the germline V gene. The CDR3 totals 12 residues. The CDR3 spells CASSPSSDTQYF. For the CDR3, the DNA is TGTGCCAGCTCACCATCCTCAGATACGCAGTATTTT.

For this clonotype: One end of the junction fails to match germline, which may point to a read error. J is TRBJ2-5 and V is TRBV12-3 or TRBV12-4; 7 positions match TRBD2. The CDR3 runs to 11 residues. The CDR3 nucleotides are TGCCTACCACGACTAGCTGAGACCCAGTACTTC. This gives the protein CLPRLAETQYF.

This rearrangement joins TRBV9 to TRBJ2-3; TRBD1 matches at 8 bases. J gave up 11 bases and V 3 bases, and 5 bases lay outside the gene matches. The CDR3 spans 12 residues. Germline V gene sequence: CDR1 SGDLS, CDR2 YYNGEE. In DNA, the CDR3 is TGTGCCAGCAGCGGTTACAGGGGGAAGCAGTATTTT. Residues: CASSGYRGKQYF. The entire variable domain, with the rest obtained from reference TRBV9 and TRBJ2-3, is as follows: DSGVTQTPKHLITATGQRVTLRCSPRSGDLSVYWYQQSLDQGLQFLIQYYNGEERAKGNILERFSAQQFPDLHSELNLSSLELGDSALYFCASSGYRGKQYFGPGTRLTVL.

The chain couples TRBV7-2 to TRBJ2-7; 8 bases fit TRBD1. CDR1 SGHTA and CDR2 FQGNSA come from the germline V gene. The CDR3 contains 15 residues. J gave up 4 bases and V 5 bases, and 10 bases lay outside the gene matches. The CDR3 reads CASSQDRDPLYEQYF. CDR3 sequence (DNA): TGTGCCAGCAGCCAGGACAGGGACCCCTTATACGAGCAGTACTTC.

This clonotype came up a few times. This chain joins TRBV5-1 and TRBJ2-1; 14 bases are a match to TRBD2. CDR3 length: 15 residues. V was pared by 0 bases and J by 12 bases, with 5 bases of the junction left unmatched. Germline CDR1 and CDR2: SGHRS and YFSETQ. The CDR3 DNA reads TGCGCCAGCAGCTTGGGACTAGCGGGGGGGACGGCGCAGTTCTTC. Its translation: CASSLGLAGGTAQFF.

V and J are TRBV7-2 and TRBJ2-1; 13 bases fit TRBD2. This CDR3 has 15 residues. V shed 4 bases and J 5 bases; nucleotides not matched to a gene: 2. Germline CDR1 reads SGHTA; CDR2 reads FQGNSA. The CDR3 protein is CASSSGLAGDNEQFF. CDR3 nucleotides: TGTGCCAGCAGCTCCGGACTAGCGGGGGACAATGAGCAGTTCTTC.

This clonotype was detected a few times. V usage is TRBV6-2 or TRBV6-3 and J usage is TRBJ2-6, with D uncertain. Germline lookup yields CDR1 MNHEY and CDR2 SVGEGT. V gave up 5 bases and J gave up 2 bases, with 4 bases separating them. The CDR3 has 13 residues. CDR3: CASSAPGANVLTF. The CDR3 DNA is TGTGCCAGCAGTGCTCCTGGGGCCAACGTCCTGACTTTC.

The rearrangement links TRBV10-3 to TRBJ2-1, with D maybe TRBD2 (5 bases). CDR3 length: 15 amino acids. The V gene lost 0 bases and the J gene lost 3 bases, with 9 bases spanning the gap. Germline CDR1 is ENHRY and CDR2 is SYGVKD. The DNA for the CDR3 is TGTGCCATCAGTGAGTCGGCTAGCTTCTACAATGAGCAGTTCTTC. Protein product: CAISESASFYNEQFF.

The chain recombines TRBV7-2 with TRBJ2-7; 7 nucleotides align to TRBD2. This CDR3 contains 15 residues. The V segment lost 4 bases and the J segment 7 bases; nucleotides outside the gene matches: 13. Germline V gives CDR1 SGHTA, CDR2 FQGNSA. The CDR3 region has the DNA TGTGCCAGCAGCTCTAATGGGGGGGGAGACAATGAGCAGTACTTC. Translated: CASSSNGGGDNEQYF. The full variable domain, rest sourced from reference TRBV7-2 and TRBJ2-7, is GAGVSQSPSNKVTEKGKDVELRCDPISGHTALYWYRQSLGQGLEFLIYFQGNSAPDKSGLPSDRFSAERTGGSVSTLTIQRTQQEDSAVYLCASSSNGGGDNEQYFGPGTRLTVT.

V gene TRBV12-3 or TRBV12-4 combines with J gene TRBJ2-1, with a possible D match to TRBD1 (6 bases). V was shortened by 10 bases and J by 6 bases, with 22 bases between the two germline ends. This CDR3 comprises 15 residues. The CDR3 bases are TGTGCCAATCGGCCTGTCCCGGGACACCGCAATGAGCAGTTCTTC. This encodes CANRPVPGHRNEQFF.

A few counts support this clonotype. The gene calls are TRBV10-3 and TRBJ2-4; TRBD1 is a possible D gene (5 bases). Germline lookup yields CDR1 ENHRY and CDR2 SYGVKD. The CDR3 totals 14 residues. V was pared by 4 bases and J by 3 bases, with 10 bases between. CDR3 DNA sequence: TGTGCCATCAGTGCACAGGTTTTCAAAAACATTCAGTACTTC. It is translated as CAISAQVFKNIQYF.

This clonotype was counted between two and nine times. This chain uses TRBV20-1 with TRBJ2-7; 8 bases agree with TRBD1. The J segment lost 3 bases and the V segment lost 2 bases, leaving 6 bases of the junction unmatched. Per the germline V gene, CDR1 is DFQATT and CDR2 is SNEGSKA (reference sequence). This CDR3 is 14 amino acids long. This CDR3 is CSARQRTGFYEQYF. CDR3 in DNA: TGCAGTGCTAGACAACGGACAGGGTTCTACGAGCAGTACTTC.

This chain joins TRBV20-1 and TRBJ2-5; 8 bases map to TRBD2. Germline values: CDR1 DFQATT, CDR2 SNEGSKA (reference sequence). Germline trimming cut 3 bases from V and 0 bases from J; bases unmatched to any gene: 12. There are 17 residues in the CDR3. The CDR3 here is CSASPWAGGLYQETQYF. In DNA form, the CDR3 reads TGCAGTGCTAGTCCGTGGGCGGGGGGATTGTACCAAGAGACCCAGTACTTC.

The chain has TRBV20-1 and TRBJ2-7, with TRBD1 matching over 9 bases. CDR3 size: 13 residues. With V trimmed by 7 bases and J by 3 bases, 7 bases remained unmatched. Germline V gives CDR1 DFQATT, CDR2 SNEGSKA (reference sequence). CDR3 DNA sequence: TGCAGTGTTCAGAGGGGACAGGGCTACGAGCAGTACTTC. It yields the protein CSVQRGQGYEQYF.

With respect to this clonotype: A junction end diverges from the germline sequence, so it may reflect a read error. This chain uses TRBV14 with TRBJ1-2; D not resolved. CDR3 size: 13 residues. Germline CDR1 SGHDN, CDR2 FVKESK. The CDR3 region has the DNA TGTGCCAGCAGAGGCACCTGGAACTATGGTTACACCTTC. Translated: CASRGTWNYGYTF. Filled out from reference TRBV14 and TRBJ1-2, the complete variable domain reads EAGVTQFPSHSVIEKGQTVTLRCDPISGHDNLYWYRRVMGKEIKFLLHFVKESKQDESGMPNNRFLAERTGGTYSTLKVQPAELEDSGVYFCASRGTWNYGYTFGSGTRLTVV.

This clonotype was found a few times. The rearrangement uses TRBV2 and TRBJ2-3; a possible D gene is TRBD1 (6 bases). V lost 6 bases and J lost 2, with 12 bases in between. Germline CDR1 and CDR2: SNHLY and FYNNEI. This CDR3 contains 14 residues. CDR3 sequence (DNA): TGTGCCAGCAGCGCGACAGGTTCCACAGATACGCAGTATTTT. This translates into CASSATGSTDTQYF.

The J gene is TRBJ2-7, the V gene TRBV6-6, with a weak D call TRBD2 (6 bases). Germline V gene sequence: CDR1 MNHNY, CDR2 SVGAGI (reference sequence). With 2 bases removed from V and 0 bases from J, the gap between germline ends came to 17 bases. This CDR3 has 17 amino acids. The CDR3 DNA sequence: TGTGCCAGCAGTTACGCCTCCAGGGAAGCGGGCTCCTACGAGCAGTACTTC. This translates into CASSYASREAGSYEQYF.

The CDR3 DNA reads TGTGCCAGCAGTTTATTGACAGGAATCTACGAGCAGTACTTC. This sequence encodes CASSLLTGIYEQYF. The rearrangement uses TRBV28 and TRBJ2-7; the D gene is possibly TRBD1 (6 bases). This CDR3 is built from 14 residues. Per germline, CDR1 MDHEN and CDR2 SYDVKM. V dropped 1 base and J dropped 3 bases, with 10 bases sitting between them.

This clonotype was seen only a few times. This chain joins TRBV29-1 and TRBJ2-7, with TRBD1 identical over 7 bases. J gave up 3 bases and V 5 bases, and 4 bases lay outside the gene matches. The CDR3 contains 12 residues. Germline assignment: CDR1 SQVTM and CDR2 ANQGSEA. The CDR3 sequence: CSVRDSLYEQYF. CDR3 nucleotide sequence: TGCAGCGTTCGGGACAGCCTCTACGAGCAGTACTTC.

V and J are TRBV6-2 or TRBV6-3 and TRBJ1-2; 9 bases align to TRBD1. Per the germline V gene, CDR1 is MNHEY and CDR2 is SVGEGT. V shed 6 bases and J 7 bases; nucleotides not matched to a gene: 9. This CDR3 region has 14 residues. The CDR3 coding sequence is TGTGCCAGCAGCAGTACCGGGACAGGGCGTGGCTACACCTTC. The encoded protein is CASSSTGTGRGYTF.

Details on this clonotype: A junction end diverges from the germline sequence, so it may reflect a read error. The gene calls are TRBV7-2 and TRBJ2-5; no clear D. This CDR3 comprises 13 residues. Per the germline V gene, CDR1 is SGHTA and CDR2 is FQGNSA. CDR3 sequence reads: CATKHSHQETQDF. CDR3 DNA: TGTGCCACCAAGCACAGTCACCAAGAGACCCAGGACTTC.

This sequence joins TRBV6-2 or TRBV6-3 and TRBJ2-6, with D unresolved. The germline V and J ends were trimmed by 5 bases and 4 bases, with 15 bases remaining between them. Germline lookup yields CDR1 MNHEY and CDR2 SVGEGT. The CDR3 totals 16 residues. This CDR3 is CASSEDPPSGANVLTF. CDR3 bases: TGTGCCAGCAGTGAGGACCCCCCGAGCGGGGCCAACGTCCTGACTTTC.

V and J are TRBV2 and TRBJ2-7; possible D gene TRBD1, 5 bases. Germline V lookup: CDR1 SNHLY, CDR2 FYNNEI. The CDR3 totals 14 residues. Deletions cut 6 bases from V and 2 bases from J, with 14 bases between. The CDR3 spells CASRVEQDTYEQYF. In DNA, the CDR3 is TGTGCCAGCAGGGTAGAACAGGATACCTACGAGCAGTACTTC.